Described below is a single T cell receptor (beta chain) sequence and its context. No antigen is known for it. The source material, RNA transcripts, was used to amplify TCR beta CDR3 regions. The HTBI primer set drove a first-round RT-PCR of the TCR CDR3. TCRdb reanalysed the multiplex PCR reads using MiXCR and keeps one entry per CDR3 protein. The sample includes some 800,000 distinct CDR3 sequences, 38% of them seen just once. The data originate from a study of T cells in Graves' hyperthyroidism and ophthalmopathy. The study excluded patients with uncontrolled infection, other autoimmune disease, pregnancy or lactation. General study findings and limits: Separation of ophthalmopathy from stable hyperthyroidism was achieved by a 13 V-J model.

The CDR3 is made up of 11 amino acids. The clonotype originates from a man aged 18 to 29 with Graves' hyperthyroidism. Material: blood. The J gene is TRBJ2-7, the V gene TRBV12-3 or TRBV12-4; no reliable D call. Matching the DNA end better, TRBJ2-1 makes the J call doubtful. The CDR3 loop is CASTTGNEQFF. Here the CDR3 DNA reads TGTGCCAGCACCACCGGTAATGAGCAGTTCTTC.